Shown below are 30 T cell receptor beta chains from a single sample sequenced in a study of blood T cell repertoires in COVID-19. The assay was immunoSEQ multiplex PCR, and TCRdb's table has in-frame clones only and misses some. The sample yields fewer than 350,000 clones, about 91% seen once. The source material was peripheral blood. The receptor set was obtained from a woman in her thirties with COVID-19, enrolled during active disease.

This chain uses TRBV6-5 with TRBJ1-1, with D possibly being TRBD1 (5 bases). Trimming took off 2 bases at V and 1 base at J, with 11 bases between the two ends. Germline V gene data show CDR1 as MNHEY and CDR2 as SVGAGI. This CDR3 has 15 residues. The CDR3 sequence: CASSYELGRNTEAFF. DNA of the CDR3: TGTGCCAGCAGTTACGAGTTGGGGCGGAACACTGAAGCTTTCTTT.

The rearrangement links TRBV5-6 to TRBJ1-4, with D maybe TRBD1 (6 bases). The CDR3 is made up of 18 amino acids. V gave up 4 bases and J gave up 0 bases, with 19 bases separating them. Germline CDR1 SGHDT, CDR2 YYEEEE. Here the CDR3 reads CASSAWGGHRATNEKLFF. The CDR3 DNA follows: TGTGCCAGCAGCGCCTGGGGGGGACACCGCGCAACTAATGAAAAACTGTTTTTT.

As concerns this clone: The same CDR3 can be traced to other DNA sequences in this sample. The chain carries TRBV6-5 and TRBJ1-1; maybe TRBD1 (5 bases). In germline, CDR1 is MNHEY, CDR2 SVGAGI. Trimming left V 0 bases short and J 1 base short, with 6 bases between. CDR3 size: 14 residues. CDR3 nucleotide sequence: TGTGCCAGCAGTTACTCAAGGGGGAACACTGAAGCTTTCTTT. It is translated as CASSYSRGNTEAFF.

The chain carries TRBV5-1 and TRBJ1-2; maybe TRBD1 (6 bases). Trimming took off 1 base at V and 4 bases at J, with 20 bases between the two ends. This CDR3 has 17 amino acids. Germline CDR1 and CDR2: SGHRS and YFSETQ. The CDR3 DNA sequence: TGCGCCAGCAGCTTGTCGGGCGGTACCAGGGGTGGCTATGGCTACACCTTC. It translates to CASSLSGGTRGGYGYTF.

The chain carries TRBV25-1 and TRBJ1-1, with a possible D match to TRBD1 (5 bases). The CDR3 sequence is 15 residues long. Germline CDR1 reads MGHDK; CDR2 reads SYGVNS. The V gene lost 1 base and the J gene lost 4 bases, with 13 bases spanning the gap. The CDR3 sequence: CASSEWWGEGTEAFF. The CDR3 DNA follows: TGTGCCAGCAGTGAATGGTGGGGGGAGGGCACTGAAGCTTTCTTT.

The rearrangement joins TRBV3-1 (or the pseudogene TRBV3-2) to TRBJ2-6; D possibly corresponds to TRBD1 (6 bases). Trimming took 4 bases from V and 0 from J, leaving 7 bases between them. Germline loops: CDR1 LGHDT, CDR2 YNNKEL (reference sequence). The CDR3 is 15 residues long. CDR3 in amino acids: CASSPRGSGANVLTF. CDR3 sequence (DNA): TGTGCCAGCAGCCCCAGGGGCTCTGGGGCCAACGTCCTGACTTTC.

This chain's CDR3 is CASILQSGTPYEQYF. The CDR3 DNA reads TGTGCCAGCATACTTCAATCCGGGACTCCCTACGAGCAGTACTTC. The V and J genes are TRBV2 and TRBJ2-7; a weak D match, TRBD2 (6 bases). The V gene's germline CDR1 is SNHLY and CDR2 FYNNEI. CDR3 length equals 15 residues. Trimming left V 7 bases short and J 2 bases short, with 18 bases between.

J is TRBJ2-3 and V is TRBV10-1; 9 nucleotides match TRBD2. The CDR3 is 22 residues long. In germline, CDR1 is WNHNN, CDR2 SYGVQD (reference sequence). V shed 2 bases and J 0 bases; nucleotides not matched to a gene: 21. DNA of the CDR3: TGCGCCAGCAGTGAGCGGCCGCGGGGGGGCCGAAAGTCCTTTTATAGCACAGATACGCAGTATTTT. This encodes CASSERPRGGRKSFYSTDTQYF.

The genes are TRBV28 and TRBJ1-5; 10 bases match TRBD1. The CDR3 spans 15 residues. J lost 5 bases, V lost 7 bases, and 8 bases had no gene match. Germline V lookup: CDR1 MDHEN, CDR2 SYDVKM. This CDR3 is CASNRPGQGYQPQHF. CDR3 DNA: TGTGCCAGCAATAGACCGGGACAGGGGTATCAGCCCCAGCATTTT.

A single count supports this clone. CDR3 sequence (DNA): TGTGCCTGGCGGCAGGGGAACTATGGCTACACCTTC. It codes for CAWRQGNYGYTF. This chain uses TRBV30 with TRBJ1-2; TRBD1 might be the D (6 bases). The V end lost 5 bases, the J end lost 2 bases, and 9 bases lay between the germline ends. CDR3 length equals 12 residues. Per the germline V gene, CDR1 is GTSNPN and CDR2 is SVGIG (reference sequence).

A few counts support this clone. This chain joins TRBV6-5 and TRBJ2-7; 8 nucleotides match TRBD1. This CDR3 is built from 15 residues. The V gene end was trimmed by 5 bases and the J gene end by 3 bases; junction bases not matched to a gene: 9. Germline CDR1 reads MNHEY; CDR2 reads SVGAGI. The CDR3 sequence is CASSKGQARNYEQYF. The CDR3 DNA sequence: TGTGCCAGCAGTAAGGGACAGGCGAGAAACTACGAGCAGTACTTC.

The V gene is TRBV5-1, the J gene TRBJ1-1; TRBD1 matches at 7 bases. The germline V gene encodes CDR1 SGHRS and CDR2 YFSETQ. The CDR3 runs 14 residues. J was trimmed by 0 bases and V by 5 bases; bases with no gene match: 4. CDR3 in amino acids: CASRAGGMNTEAFF. The CDR3 nucleotides are TGCGCCAGCAGGGCAGGGGGGATGAACACTGAAGCTTTCTTT. The entire variable domain, with the rest obtained from reference TRBV5-1 and TRBJ1-1, is as follows: KAGVTQTPRYLIKTRGQQVTLSCSPISGHRSVSWYQQTPGQGLQFLFEYFSETQRNKGNFPGRFSGRQFSNSRSEMNVSTLELGDSALYLCASRAGGMNTEAFFGQGTRLTVV.

This chain connects TRBV20-1 to TRBJ2-1; no firm D call. The CDR3 runs 13 residues. Trimming took 3 bases from V and 6 from J, leaving 12 bases between them. From germline, CDR1 is DFQATT and CDR2 SNEGSKA (reference sequence). The DNA of the CDR3 is TGCAGTGCTAGTCAGGCCTCCCTCAATGAGCAGTTCTTC. Translated: CSASQASLNEQFF.

This clone was found a few times. The rearrangement joins TRBV7-2 to TRBJ2-2; the D is unclear. Trimming removed 3 bases at V and 3 bases at J, with 8 bases between. CDR3 size: 14 residues. Looked up from germline, CDR1 is SGHTA and CDR2 is FQGNSA. CDR3 loop: CASSFIRDTGELFF. The CDR3 DNA sequence: TGTGCCAGCAGCTTTATACGGGACACCGGGGAGCTGTTTTTT.

V gene TRBV4-2 combines with J gene TRBJ1-2; D remains unclear. This CDR3 has 15 residues. CDR1 is LGHNA and CDR2 is YNFKEQ in the germline V gene. The V end was cut by 1 base, the J end by 6 bases, with 15 bases between. The CDR3 region is CASSQGAAGFNGYTF. In nucleotides, the CDR3 is TGTGCCAGCAGCCAAGGGGCTGCGGGTTTTAATGGCTACACCTTC.

The chain links TRBV11-2 to TRBJ2-3; 12 positions agree with TRBD1. The CDR3 runs to 17 residues. Trimming at V came to 1 base and at J to 4 bases, leaving 6 bases not matched to a gene. Germline CDR1 SGHAT, CDR2 FQNNGV. The DNA for the CDR3 is TGTGCCAGCAGCTTAGTCGGGACAGGGGGCCTGGCAGATACGCAGTATTTT. Its protein is CASSLVGTGGLADTQYF.

The chain uses TRBV4-3 and TRBJ1-3; 7 positions match TRBD1. The CDR3 has 14 residues. Germline V gene sequence: CDR1 LGHNA, CDR2 YSLEER. V lost 1 base and J lost 9; bases outside the gene matches: 6. The CDR3 coding sequence is TGCGCCAGCAGCCAAGGAGACAGGGTCAGCACCATATATTTT. The encoded protein is CASSQGDRVSTIYF.

This rearrangement joins TRBV28 to TRBJ1-2, with unresolved D. V was shortened by 3 bases and J by 8 bases, with 13 bases between the two germline ends. The germline CDR1 and CDR2 sequences are MDHEN and SYDVKM. CDR3 size: 13 residues. The CDR3: CASSFRSLRGYTF. The CDR3, as DNA: TGTGCCAGCAGTTTCCGCTCCCTCCGGGGCTACACCTTC.

This chain connects TRBV5-5 to TRBJ1-1; possible D gene TRBD1, 5 bases. Per the germline V gene, CDR1 is SGHKS and CDR2 is YYEKEE (reference sequence). The CDR3 covers 14 residues. The V end was cut by 3 bases, the J end by 0 bases, with 9 bases between. The CDR3 reads CASSSGWVNTEAFF. The CDR3 nucleotides are TGTGCCAGCAGCTCAGGGTGGGTGAACACTGAAGCTTTCTTT.

This chain joins TRBV6-5 and TRBJ1-3, with D possibly being TRBD1 (6 bases). CDR3 length equals 15 residues. V lost 5 bases, J lost 0 bases, and 11 bases lay in between. Germline V gene lookup returns CDR1 MNHEY and CDR2 SVGAGI. CDR3 region: CASSPQGSSGNTIYF. In DNA form, the CDR3 reads TGTGCCAGCAGTCCTCAGGGGAGCTCTGGAAACACCATATATTTT.

This chain uses TRBV2 with TRBJ1-2; D gene ambiguous. Trimming removed 10 bases from V and 2 bases from J, with 11 bases in between. The germline gives CDR1 SNHLY, CDR2 FYNNEI. CDR3 size: 12 residues. CDR3 DNA: TGTGCCACCGGACGGGAGAACTATGGCTACACCTTC. Translated, it gives CATGRENYGYTF.

This clone was seen just once. This chain joins TRBV6-5 and TRBJ1-2, with unresolved D. The V gene lost 5 bases and the J gene lost 6 bases, with 19 bases spanning the gap. In germline, CDR1 is MNHEY, CDR2 SVGAGI. This CDR3 has 15 residues. DNA for the CDR3: TGTGCCAGCAGTATCCCCTCCCTCGGGCGGGATGGCTACACCTTC. Its protein is CASSIPSLGRDGYTF.

J is TRBJ2-2 and V is TRBV7-6, with TRBD2 identical over 8 bases. CDR3 length equals 17 residues. Germline trimming cut 3 bases from V and 1 base from J; bases unmatched to any gene: 7. In germline, CDR1 is SGHVS, CDR2 FNYEAQ. CDR3 DNA sequence: TGTGCCAGCAGCTTGGTAATAGCGGGGCTGAACACCGGGGAGCTGTTTTTT. As protein: CASSLVIAGLNTGELFF.

The chain is built from TRBV6-5 and TRBJ1-5, with D unclear. Germline CDR1 is MNHEY and CDR2 is SVGAGI. Trimming took 0 bases from V and 2 from J, leaving 11 bases between them. This CDR3 comprises 16 residues. CDR3 amino acids: CASSYSWAEGNQPQHF. The CDR3 nucleotides are TGTGCCAGCAGTTACTCTTGGGCGGAGGGCAATCAGCCCCAGCATTTT.

This clone was seen only a few times. At the DNA level, this CDR3 is encoded by other sequences in the same sample as well. Here the CDR3 DNA reads TGTGCCAGCAGCTTAGCAGGACAGGGTGGCCAGCCCCAGCATTTT. Translation: CASSLAGQGGQPQHF. This chain links TRBV7-8 with TRBJ1-5; 8 bases match TRBD1. The CDR3 contains 15 residues. CDR1 SGHVS and CDR2 FQNEAQ come from the germline V gene. V shed 0 bases, J shed 7 bases, and the junction held 5 bases outside the gene matches.

The table lists this clone with a count of one. V usage is TRBV15 and J usage is TRBJ2-1, with D possibly TRBD1 on 6 matching bases. The CDR3 length is 15 residues. V lost 2 bases and J 9 bases, leaving 17 bases between the germline ends. Looked up from germline, CDR1 is LNHNV and CDR2 is YYDKDF (reference sequence). Written as DNA, the CDR3 is TGTGCCACCAGCAGATCTTTGGGGGCCGCAACTGAGCAGTTCTTC. This codes for CATSRSLGAATEQFF.

The gene calls are TRBV5-4 and TRBJ2-7; TRBD2 agrees at 8 bases. Germline V gene data show CDR1 as SGHNT and CDR2 as YYREEE (reference sequence). The CDR3 length is 14 residues. J lost 5 bases, V lost 0 bases, and 4 bases had no gene match. In nucleotides, the CDR3 is TGTGCCAGCAGCTTGGCGTCCGGGGGGGACGAGCAGTACTTC. The encoded protein is CASSLASGGDEQYF.

The genes are TRBV5-6 and TRBJ1-2, with 7 bases fitting TRBD1. Germline V gene data show CDR1 as SGHDT and CDR2 as YYEEEE. The CDR3 spans 15 residues. V lost 4 bases and J lost 9; bases outside the gene matches: 15. The CDR3 coding sequence is TGTGCCAGCAGCCACGCTCGGACAGGAACCCTCCGCTACACCTTC. It encodes CASSHARTGTLRYTF.

This clone occurred a few times. The chain combines TRBV6-2 or TRBV6-3 with TRBJ2-7; D is uncertain. The germline CDR1 and CDR2 sequences are MNHEY and SVGEGT. The CDR3 runs to 12 residues. The ends were cut back, 0 bases at V and 7 bases at J, with 7 bases in the middle. The CDR3 region is CASSYSSTEQYV. Here the CDR3 DNA reads TGTGCCAGCAGTTACTCCTCCACAGAGCAGTACGTC.

V and J are TRBV12-3 or TRBV12-4 and TRBJ1-1, with D perhaps TRBD1 (5 bases). V was cut by 6 bases and J by 7 bases, with 15 bases left in between. The CDR3 covers 13 residues. The CDR3 reads CASSIVGLGEAFF. CDR3 in DNA: TGTGCCAGCAGCATAGTGGGACTAGGTGAAGCTTTCTTT.